Each of the 29 T cell receptor beta chains below was sequenced from the same sample in a study of CD8 T cells in Susac syndrome. Random hexamers were used to reverse transcribe an amount of roughly 0.5 to 1 ug RNA. TCRdb called the immunoSEQ multiplex PCR reads again in MiXCR, with one record for every CDR3 protein. The sample holds 230,000 or so distinct CDR3 sequences, 95% seen once. Sequencing used CD4+ T cells from PBMCs. The receptors stem from a human donor with multiple sclerosis.

This chain links TRBV12-3 or TRBV12-4 with TRBJ2-1, with TRBD2 identical over 7 bases. After removal of 5 bases from V and 4 bases from J, the junction contained 5 bases not matched to a gene. The CDR3 runs 14 residues. CDR3 sequence reads: CASSAGLLYNEQFF. CDR3 nucleotide sequence: TGTGCCAGCAGTGCGGGACTACTTTACAATGAGCAGTTCTTC.

The sample holds a few counts of this clonotype. The V call is TRBV18, the J call TRBJ1-5; 8 bases are shared with TRBD1. The CDR3 runs to 15 residues. V was clipped by 3 bases and J by 4 bases; unmatched bases: 5. Per the germline V gene, CDR1 is KGHSH and CDR2 is LQKENI. The CDR3 DNA reads as TGTGCCAGCTCACCGGGGACAGGTGAAAATCAGCCCCAGCATTTT. Translated, it gives CASSPGTGENQPQHF.

The V and J genes are TRBV29-1 and TRBJ1-3; D is uncertain. The CDR3 loop spans 14 amino acids. Trimming took off 0 bases at V and 3 bases at J, with 9 bases between the two ends. In germline, CDR1 is SQVTM, CDR2 ANQGSEA. The CDR3 DNA reads as TGCAGCGTTGAAGAGGGAACGATTGGAAACACCATATATTTT. Translated: CSVEEGTIGNTIYF.

This sequence joins TRBV6-5 and TRBJ1-2, with D perhaps TRBD1 (6 bases). Germline CDR1 and CDR2: MNHEY and SVGAGI. The CDR3 spans 13 residues. V dropped 10 bases and J dropped 5 bases, with 17 bases sitting between them. This chain's CDR3 is CATWGGPGYGYTF. The CDR3 coding sequence is TGTGCCACCTGGGGGGGGCCGGGGTATGGCTACACCTTC.

This clonotype was seen a single time. The chain has TRBV3-1 and TRBJ1-1, with TRBD1 identical over 8 bases. The CDR3 contains 14 residues. In germline, CDR1 is LGHDT, CDR2 YNNKEL (reference sequence). The trim removed 5 bases at V and 7 bases at J, leaving 9 bases unmatched. CDR3 in amino acids: CASSWGQDGSEAFF. The CDR3 DNA sequence: TGTGCCAGCAGCTGGGGACAGGACGGGAGTGAAGCTTTCTTT.

V usage is TRBV5-6 and J usage is TRBJ1-5; no reliable D call. With 0 bases removed from V and 1 base from J, the gap between germline ends came to 8 bases. Germline V gives CDR1 SGHDT, CDR2 YYEEEE. This CDR3 has 15 amino acids. In DNA, the CDR3 is TGTGCCAGCAGCTTGGGACATAGGAGCAATCAGCCCCAGCATTTT. This sequence encodes CASSLGHRSNQPQHF.

Only a few counts were recorded for this clonotype. This sequence joins TRBV30 and TRBJ2-1, with 10 positions matching TRBD2. The CDR3 is 13 amino acids. Germline values: CDR1 GTSNPN, CDR2 SVGIG (reference sequence). With V trimmed by 4 bases and J by 10 bases, 7 bases remained unmatched. CDR3 in DNA: TGTGCCTGGATACTAGCGGGGACACGGGAGCAGTTCTTC. Its protein is CAWILAGTREQFF.

V and J are TRBV14 and TRBJ2-1; 9 nucleotides agree with TRBD2. V shed 2 bases, J shed 2 bases, and the junction held 7 bases outside the gene matches. The CDR3 covers 17 residues. CDR1 is SGHDN, CDR2 FVKESK, per germline. This CDR3 is CASSQIASGITYNEQFF. The CDR3 nucleotides are TGTGCCAGCAGCCAAATCGCTAGCGGGATTACCTACAATGAGCAGTTCTTC.

This clonotype was detected once. The genes are TRBV20-1 and TRBJ2-2; no clear D gene. Deletions cut 5 bases from V and 5 bases from J, with 6 bases between. The CDR3 covers 11 residues. Germline V gene sequence: CDR1 DFQATT, CDR2 SNEGSKA (reference sequence). CDR3 sequence: CSAGKTGELFF. CDR3 bases: TGCAGTGCTGGAAAAACCGGGGAGCTGTTTTTT.

The V and J genes are TRBV18 and TRBJ2-3, with 7 bases lining up with TRBD2. The trim removed 1 base at V and 2 bases at J, leaving 3 bases unmatched. Germline V gene lookup returns CDR1 KGHSH and CDR2 LQKENI. This CDR3 comprises 15 residues. The DNA for the CDR3 is TGTGCCAGCTCACCACTCAGCGGGGACACAGATACGCAGTATTTT. Translation: CASSPLSGDTDTQYF.

CDR3 loop: CASSYSDRNTEAFF. The CDR3 nucleotides are TGTGCCAGCAGTTACTCGGACAGAAACACTGAAGCTTTCTTT. The chain is built from TRBV6-6 and TRBJ1-1, with D possibly being TRBD1 (6 bases). Trimming removed 0 bases at V and 2 bases at J, with 7 bases between. The CDR3 sequence is 14 residues long. CDR1 MNHNY and CDR2 SVGAGI come from the germline V gene (reference sequence).

V is TRBV6-6 and J is TRBJ1-5, with 8 positions matching TRBD1. V was clipped by 6 bases and J by 6 bases; unmatched bases: 4. Germline loops: CDR1 MNHNY, CDR2 SVGAGI (reference sequence). The CDR3 has 13 residues. The chain's CDR3 is CASSTGGIQPQHF. As DNA, the CDR3 is TGTGCCAGCAGCACAGGGGGAATTCAGCCCCAGCATTTT.

The rearrangement links TRBV29-1 to TRBJ2-7, with 7 positions matching TRBD1. Trimming at V came to 4 bases and at J to 2 bases, leaving 8 bases not matched to a gene. CDR1 SQVTM and CDR2 ANQGSEA come from the germline V gene. CDR3 size: 14 residues. The CDR3 DNA reads as TGCAGCGTTGTGCCGACAGGGTTTCCCTACGAGCAGTACTTC. Amino acid sequence: CSVVPTGFPYEQYF.

The chain is built from TRBV29-1 and TRBJ2-2; D uncertain. The germline CDR1 and CDR2 sequences are SQVTM and ANQGSEA. Trimming left V 3 bases short and J 1 base short, with 6 bases between. The CDR3 runs 13 residues. The CDR3 DNA sequence: TGCAGCGTTGATCTAGGGAACACCGGGGAGCTGTTTTTT. Amino acid sequence: CSVDLGNTGELFF.

The chain couples TRBV3-1 to TRBJ1-6; 7 bases match TRBD1. The length of the CDR3 is 15 residues. Looked up from germline, CDR1 is LGHDT and CDR2 is YNNKEL (reference sequence). Unmatched junction bases numbered 5, after V lost 4 bases and J lost 5 bases. CDR3 in DNA: TGTGCCAGCAGCCGGAACAGGGGCGATAATTCACCCCTCCACTTT. Residues: CASSRNRGDNSPLHF.

The gene calls are TRBV29-1 and TRBJ1-4, with no clear D. The CDR3 is 13 residues long. Between the trimmed V and J ends, which lost 4 bases and 0 bases, there was a span of 6 bases. Looked up from germline, CDR1 is SQVTM and CDR2 is ANQGSEA. This chain's CDR3 is CSVGRATNEKLFF. The CDR3, as DNA: TGCAGCGTTGGGCGAGCAACTAATGAAAAACTGTTTTTT.

The chain has TRBV19 and TRBJ1-5, with D uncertain. V was cut by 5 bases and J by 3 bases, with 8 bases left in between. Germline assignment: CDR1 LNHDA and CDR2 SQIVND (reference sequence). CDR3 length equals 13 residues. In DNA, the CDR3 is TGTGCCAGTAGTCACGGAGTCAATCAGCCCCAGCATTTT. Protein product: CASSHGVNQPQHF.

V usage is TRBV29-1 and J usage is TRBJ1-2; D ambiguous. The CDR3 covers 12 residues. V lost 3 bases, J lost 4 bases, and 9 bases lay in between. Germline CDR1 is SQVTM and CDR2 is ANQGSEA. The CDR3 nucleotides read TGCAGCGTTGATATCCCCCTCTATGGCTACACCTTC. Its translation is CSVDIPLYGYTF.

This chain connects TRBV5-8 to TRBJ2-1; 7 bases map to TRBD2. Germline lookup yields CDR1 SGHTS and CDR2 YDEGEE. With 4 bases clipped from V and 4 bases from J, the junction kept 5 bases outside the gene matches. This CDR3 region has 14 residues. CDR3: CASSPAGGYNEQFF. In DNA, the CDR3 is TGTGCCAGCAGCCCCGCCGGGGGGTACAATGAGCAGTTCTTC.

This chain links TRBV12-3 or TRBV12-4 with TRBJ2-5; 7 nucleotides line up with TRBD2. Germline trimming cut 6 bases from V and 10 bases from J; bases unmatched to any gene: 20. This CDR3 contains 16 residues. CDR3: CASRLDGGRARGDQYF. CDR3 DNA sequence: TGTGCCAGCAGACTCGATGGTGGGAGGGCCCGGGGAGACCAGTACTTC.

V is TRBV20-1 and J is TRBJ2-1; D remains unclear. This CDR3 region has 12 residues. V lost 3 bases, J lost 10 bases, and 13 bases lay in between. Per the germline V gene, CDR1 is DFQATT and CDR2 is SNEGSKA (reference sequence). CDR3 nucleotide sequence: TGCAGTGCTAGGCGGACCCCCCGGGAGCAGTTCTTC. This encodes CSARRTPREQFF.

CDR3 sequence reads: CALTSGYEQYF. The CDR3 nucleotides are TGTGCCTTAACCTCAGGGTACGAGCAGTACTTC. V is TRBV30 and J is TRBJ2-7, with a possible D match to TRBD1 (5 bases). The CDR3 has 11 residues. Germline V gives CDR1 GTSNPN, CDR2 SVGIG (reference sequence). Trimming pared 7 bases from V and 4 bases from J, leaving 11 bases between.

The chain carries TRBV20-1 and TRBJ1-1; 10 bases map to TRBD1. V lost 5 bases and J lost 7; bases outside the gene matches: 7. Germline CDR1 and CDR2: DFQATT and SNEGSKA (reference sequence). The CDR3 runs 13 residues. CDR3 DNA sequence: TGCAGTGCTTTTGACAGGGGGCAAGGTGAAGCTTTCTTT. Protein sequence: CSAFDRGQGEAFF.

The chain recombines TRBV5-1 with TRBJ2-7, with D uncertain. The CDR3 is made up of 15 amino acids. Looked up from germline, CDR1 is SGHRS and CDR2 is YFSETQ. Trimming stripped 4 bases from V and 2 bases from J, with 16 bases between. CDR3 nucleotide sequence: TGCGCCAGCAGCCCATTGCCAGGAGCACCCTACGAGCAGTACTTC. Residues: CASSPLPGAPYEQYF.

The chain couples TRBV29-1 to TRBJ2-5; D gene uncertain. The germline V gene has CDR1 SQVTM and CDR2 ANQGSEA. V lost 7 bases and J 2 bases, leaving 8 bases between the germline ends. CDR3 length: 11 residues. The CDR3 protein is CSATVQETQYF. CDR3 in DNA: TGCAGCGCTACCGTACAAGAGACCCAGTACTTC.

The chain carries TRBV12-3 or TRBV12-4 and TRBJ1-5; possible D gene TRBD1, 5 bases. The ends were cut back, 3 bases at V and 6 bases at J, with 15 bases in the middle. The CDR3 loop spans 15 amino acids. The CDR3 spells CASSFGRAGGQPQHF. CDR3 coding DNA: TGTGCCAGCAGTTTCGGCAGGGCCGGGGGTCAGCCCCAGCATTTT.

CDR3 loop: CASSSSTLDTQYF. The CDR3 region has the DNA TGTGCCAGCAGCTCTAGTACGCTAGATACGCAGTATTTT. The chain recombines TRBV7-3 with TRBJ2-3, with D unclear. The germline V gene has CDR1 SGHTA and CDR2 FQGTGA. This CDR3 is 13 amino acids long. Trimming cost V 4 bases and J 5 bases, with 10 bases left between them. The variable domain in full, with the rest retrieved from reference TRBV7-3 and TRBJ2-3, is GAGVSQTPSNKVTEKGKYVELRCDPISGHTALYWYRQSLGQGPEFLIYFQGTGAADDSGLPNDRFFAVRPEGSVSTLKIQRTERGDSAVYLCASSSSTLDTQYFGPGTRLTVL.

V is TRBV3-1 and J is TRBJ1-2; D is unclear. This CDR3 comprises 13 residues. The V gene's germline CDR1 is LGHDT and CDR2 YNNKEL (reference sequence). V dropped 2 bases and J dropped 3 bases, with 7 bases sitting between them. The CDR3 is CASSQRQDYGYTF. CDR3 coding DNA: TGTGCCAGCAGCCAAAGGCAGGACTATGGCTACACCTTC.

This chain uses TRBV7-6 with TRBJ1-1; D unresolved. With 5 bases removed from V and 2 bases from J, the gap between germline ends came to 12 bases. Germline CDR1 is SGHVS and CDR2 is FNYEAQ. This CDR3 spans 14 amino acids. The chain's CDR3 is CASSQGPANTEAFF. CDR3 in DNA: TGTGCCAGCAGCCAAGGGCCAGCAAACACTGAAGCTTTCTTT.